One and the same sample provided the 8 T cell receptor beta chains below, sequenced in a study of blood T cell repertoires in COVID-19. Only in-frame clones appear in the TCRdb table, and some are missing; sequencing was by immunoSEQ multiplex PCR. Among fewer than 300,000 clones listed, around 84% were seen once. The sequencing input was PBMCs or T cells enriched from blood (not recorded which). The source of these receptors is a man aged 35 to 55 who had been exposed to COVID-19.

The gene calls are TRBV20-1 and TRBJ2-1, with TRBD1 identical over 7 bases. The CDR3 spans 15 residues. Per the germline V gene, CDR1 is DFQATT and CDR2 is SNEGSKA (reference sequence). Losses at the gene ends were 3 bases for V and 8 bases for J; bases not matched to a gene: 13. The CDR3 nucleotides read TGCAGTGCTAGTATGTTGACAGGGCGAGTGGATGAGCAGTTCTTC. It translates to CSASMLTGRVDEQFF.

This clone was seen more than once but under ten times. V and J are TRBV10-3 and TRBJ1-1, with D hard to call. The germline V gene has CDR1 ENHRY and CDR2 SYGVKD. V lost 10 bases to trimming and J lost 1 base, with 16 bases between them. The length of the CDR3 is 14 residues. The CDR3 DNA is TGTGCCACGTGGGAGGGCCCAAGGAACACTGAAGCTTTCTTT. Translation: CATWEGPRNTEAFF.

The chain joins TRBV5-4 to TRBJ1-1, with D unclear. The CDR3 totals 13 residues. V was cut by 1 base and J by 7 bases, with 11 bases left in between. The germline V gene encodes CDR1 SGHNT and CDR2 YYREEE (reference sequence). CDR3 sequence: CASSLTPPVEAFF. In DNA form, the CDR3 reads TGTGCCAGCAGCTTGACCCCCCCAGTTGAAGCTTTCTTT. Complete variable domain (other parts from reference TRBV5-4 and TRBJ1-1): ETGVTQSPTHLIKTRGQQVTLRCSSQSGHNTVSWYQQALGQGPQFIFQYYREEENGRGNFPPRFSGLQFPNYSSELNVNALELDDSALYLCASSLTPPVEAFFGQGTRLTVV.

The gene calls are TRBV29-1 and TRBJ1-1; D remains ambiguous. Germline V gene lookup returns CDR1 SQVTM and CDR2 ANQGSEA. The germline V and J ends were trimmed by 8 bases and 5 bases, with 12 bases remaining between them. The CDR3 contains 11 residues. The CDR3 reads CSPRTETEAFF. Written as DNA, the CDR3 is TGCAGCCCTCGTACGGAGACTGAAGCTTTCTTT.

The rearrangement uses TRBV10-3 and TRBJ2-1, with 7 bases that match TRBD2. Trimming cost V 6 bases and J 5 bases; bases outside gene matches: 4. This CDR3 spans 13 amino acids. CDR1 is ENHRY, CDR2 SYGVKD, per germline. CDR3 protein: CAISAGGNNEQFF. DNA of the CDR3: TGTGCCATCAGCGCCGGGGGGAACAATGAGCAGTTCTTC.

The J gene is TRBJ1-2, the V gene TRBV27, with D possibly TRBD1 on 5 matching bases. Per the germline V gene, CDR1 is MNHEY and CDR2 is SMNVEV (reference sequence). CDR3 size: 15 residues. The ends were cut back, 7 bases at V and 4 bases at J, with 19 bases in the middle. As DNA, the CDR3 is TGTGCCAGCACACCCTCGCCCGGGACTCGCTATGGCTACACCTTC. Translation: CASTPSPGTRYGYTF.

This sequence joins TRBV10-3 and TRBJ1-1; no clear D gene. CDR1 is ENHRY, CDR2 SYGVKD, per germline. This CDR3 contains 13 residues. Trimming removed 2 bases at V and 7 bases at J, with 11 bases between. The CDR3 here is CAISEAVIDEAFF. CDR3 sequence (DNA): TGTGCCATCAGTGAGGCGGTTATCGATGAAGCTTTCTTT.

Only a few counts were recorded for this clone. This sequence joins TRBV15 and TRBJ1-2, with TRBD1 matching 8 bases. Trimming removed 3 bases from V and 7 bases from J; junction bases left unmatched: 10. Per the germline V gene, CDR1 is LNHNV and CDR2 is YYDKDF (reference sequence). The CDR3 contains 15 residues. CDR3 DNA sequence: TGTGCCACCAGCAGGGATAGGACAGGGACGGGTGGCTACACCTTC. Amino acids: CATSRDRTGTGGYTF.